One and the same sample provided the 26 T cell receptor beta chains below, sequenced in a study of post-analysis software for immune sequencing data. Broader study findings: TRBV5-6, TRBV5-1 and TRBV20-1 belonged to a set of roughly five TRBV segments that were more frequent in patients than controls.

Antigens for these TCRs are unknown. Built from TCR beta cDNA, the libraries had unique molecular identifiers in them. TCRdb re-called the PCR reads with MiXCR, one entry per CDR3 protein. Of approximately 440,000 distinct CDR3 sequences in the sample, 40% to 55% were seen once. Sequencing used blood. The receptors were gathered from a girl aged 5-17 years with multiple sclerosis.

The CDR3, as DNA: TGTGCCAGCAGCTTAGTACCGACGGGACAGTCTAATCAGCCCCAGCATTTT. Encoded protein: CASSLVPTGQSNQPQHF. This chain uses TRBV7-2 with TRBJ1-5, with TRBD1 identical over 7 bases. The CDR3 totals 17 residues. V gave up 1 base and J gave up 4 bases; unmatched junction bases: 10. Germline CDR1 and CDR2: SGHTA and FQGNSA.

The J gene is TRBJ2-2, the V gene TRBV5-6, with D possibly being TRBD1 (5 bases). The V gene lost 1 base and the J gene lost 6 bases, with 19 bases spanning the gap. The CDR3 loop spans 17 amino acids. Per germline, CDR1 SGHDT and CDR2 YYEEEE. The CDR3 loop reads CASSLWDRQQVSGELFF. In DNA, the CDR3 is TGTGCCAGCAGCTTGTGGGATCGACAGCAGGTATCCGGGGAGCTGTTTTTT.

CDR3 nucleotide sequence: TGTGCCAGCAGTTACGGCAGGGTGTCCACCGGGGAGCTGTTTTTT. This translates into CASSYGRVSTGELFF. The genes are TRBV6-5 and TRBJ2-2; D possibly corresponds to TRBD1 (5 bases). The CDR3 has 15 amino acids. Germline V gene data show CDR1 as MNHEY and CDR2 as SVGAGI. Trimming took 2 bases from V and 4 from J, leaving 11 bases between them.

V is TRBV7-2 and J is TRBJ2-7; no firm D call. Germline assignment: CDR1 SGHTA and CDR2 FQGNSA. The length of the CDR3 is 14 residues. Between the trimmed V and J ends, which lost 1 base and 1 base, there was a span of 8 bases. CDR3 residues: CASSLGPESYEQYF. CDR3 bases: TGTGCCAGCAGCTTAGGTCCGGAATCCTACGAGCAGTACTTC.

The rearrangement links TRBV7-9 to TRBJ2-1; tentative D call: TRBD1 (6 bases). The germline V gene encodes CDR1 SEHNR and CDR2 FQNEAQ (reference sequence). The CDR3 is made up of 15 amino acids. V lost 5 bases, J lost 8 bases, and 19 bases lay in between. The CDR3 reads CASSATRGPGDEQFF. The CDR3 DNA reads TGTGCCAGCAGCGCAACCAGGGGCCCTGGAGATGAGCAGTTCTTC.

The chain joins TRBV10-2 to TRBJ2-7; D perhaps matches TRBD1 (6 bases). Trimming cost V 2 bases and J 3 bases, with 17 bases left between them. CDR1 WSHSY and CDR2 SAAADI come from the germline V gene. The CDR3 runs 16 residues. CDR3 in DNA: TGCGCCAGCAGTGAGAATCCAGGGGTTGGATTCTACGAGCAGTACTTC. This gives the protein CASSENPGVGFYEQYF.

The chain carries TRBV4-1 and TRBJ2-3; 8 bases are a match to TRBD1. Germline CDR1 and CDR2: MGHRA and YSYEKL. V dropped 3 bases and J dropped 2; count of bases not matched to a gene: 7. The CDR3 is 16 amino acids. The CDR3 DNA is TGCGCCAGCAGCCATCGTCAGGGGGCAGACACAGATACGCAGTATTTT. Amino acids: CASSHRQGADTDTQYF.

This sequence joins TRBV20-1 and TRBJ2-5, with 8 bases fitting TRBD2. V was pared by 0 bases and J by 11 bases, with 11 bases of the junction left unmatched. The length of the CDR3 is 14 residues. Germline V gene sequence: CDR1 DFQATT, CDR2 SNEGSKA (reference sequence). As DNA, the CDR3 is TGCAGTGCTAGAGAAGGGCTAGCGGGCAATGAGCAGTACTTC. Its protein is CSAREGLAGNEQYF.

The table lists this clonotype with a few counts. CDR3: CSVQGSAGKSTDTQYF. The CDR3 DNA reads TGCAGTGTCCAGGGGTCGGCAGGAAAGAGCACAGATACGCAGTATTTT. The chain is built from TRBV20-1 and TRBJ2-3, with D maybe TRBD1 (6 bases). V lost 7 bases and J lost 0, with 20 bases in between. The length of the CDR3 is 16 residues. CDR1 DFQATT and CDR2 SNEGSKA come from the germline V gene (reference sequence).

The rearrangement uses TRBV20-1 and TRBJ1-6, with D hard to call. V was shortened by 0 bases and J by 4 bases, with 4 bases between the two germline ends. This CDR3 comprises 13 residues. Germline V gene data show CDR1 as DFQATT and CDR2 as SNEGSKA (reference sequence). CDR3 in amino acids: CSAREQYNSPLHF. CDR3 nucleotide sequence: TGCAGTGCTAGAGAACAGTATAATTCACCCCTCCACTTT.

This rearrangement joins TRBV10-3 to TRBJ2-5; a possible D gene is TRBD1 (6 bases). Near its end, the DNA agrees better with TRBJ2-7, so the J call may be wrong. The germline CDR1 and CDR2 sequences are ENHRY and SYGVKD. CDR3 length: 11 amino acids. The CDR3 sequence: CAITGAGEQYF. The CDR3 bases are TGTGCCATCACAGGGGCAGGCGAGCAGTACTTC.

This clonotype showed up just a few times. This chain joins TRBV12-3 or TRBV12-4 and TRBJ1-1; D ambiguous. The V end was cut by 3 bases, the J end by 1 base, with 6 bases between. The CDR3 contains 13 residues. The CDR3 DNA follows: TGTGCCAGCAGTTTTACTAGGAACACTGAAGCTTTCTTT. It yields the protein CASSFTRNTEAFF.

The chain couples TRBV20-1 to TRBJ2-3; 9 bases match TRBD1. This CDR3 has 16 residues. J gave up 1 base and V 6 bases, and 11 bases lay outside the gene matches. Germline assignment: CDR1 DFQATT and CDR2 SNEGSKA (reference sequence). CDR3 in amino acids: CSAKGHRGRRTDTQYF. Written as DNA, the CDR3 is TGCAGTGCGAAGGGGCACAGGGGGCGTCGCACAGATACGCAGTATTTT.

CDR3 amino acids: CASSGSGKSYNEQFF. The CDR3 nucleotides are TGTGCCAGCAGCGGTAGCGGGAAGTCCTACAATGAGCAGTTCTTC. The J gene is TRBJ2-1, the V gene TRBV7-6, with TRBD2 matching over 8 bases. Trimming at V came to 5 bases and at J to 1 base, leaving 4 bases not matched to a gene. Germline lookup yields CDR1 SGHVS and CDR2 FNYEAQ. The CDR3 is made up of 15 amino acids.

This clonotype was seen a few times. The CDR3 is CATSRVSSALNEQFF. The CDR3 DNA is TGTGCCACCAGCAGAGTGTCTAGCGCTCTAAATGAGCAGTTCTTC. The chain uses TRBV15 and TRBJ2-1, with D perhaps matching TRBD2 (6 bases). V lost 1 base, J lost 7 bases, and 14 bases lay in between. Per germline, CDR1 LNHNV and CDR2 YYDKDF (reference sequence). The CDR3 runs 15 residues.

The chain links TRBV10-3 to TRBJ2-3, with 9 bases lining up with TRBD2. Germline V gives CDR1 ENHRY, CDR2 SYGVKD. J lost 1 base, V lost 2 bases, and 4 bases had no gene match. The CDR3 is 16 residues long. CDR3 in amino acids: CAISEAGGSRTDTQYF. The CDR3 DNA follows: TGTGCCATCAGTGAGGCGGGAGGGTCACGCACAGATACGCAGTATTTT.

V usage is TRBV20-1 and J usage is TRBJ2-1, with TRBD2 as a possible D gene (5 bases). CDR3 length equals 14 residues. Germline V gene lookup returns CDR1 DFQATT and CDR2 SNEGSKA (reference sequence). V lost 7 bases to trimming and J lost 7 bases, with 20 bases between them. CDR3 sequence reads: CSVHRRGPGNEQFF. The CDR3, as DNA: TGCAGTGTCCATCGGAGAGGGCCGGGTAATGAGCAGTTCTTC.

This chain joins TRBV18 and TRBJ1-2; 8 bases are a match to TRBD1. The CDR3 sequence is 14 residues long. The germline V gene has CDR1 KGHSH and CDR2 LQKENI. V was clipped by 4 bases and J by 3 bases; unmatched bases: 4. In DNA form, the CDR3 reads TGTGCCAGCTCACGCAGGGGGCGAGACTATGGCTACACCTTC. Translated: CASSRRGRDYGYTF.

J is TRBJ1-2 and V is TRBV29-1; 11 nucleotides align to TRBD1. The CDR3 runs to 16 residues. The germline V gene encodes CDR1 SQVTM and CDR2 ANQGSEA. The V and J ends lost 3 bases and 0 bases, in that order; junction bases with no gene match: 6. The CDR3 region has the DNA TGCAGCGTTGACCGGACAGGGGGCGAGCCTAACTATGGCTACACCTTC. As protein: CSVDRTGGEPNYGYTF.

The chain joins TRBV20-1 to TRBJ1-2; possible D gene TRBD1, 6 bases. V was trimmed by 3 bases and J by 7 bases, leaving 27 bases between them. Germline lookup yields CDR1 DFQATT and CDR2 SNEGSKA (reference sequence). The length of the CDR3 is 17 residues. Here the CDR3 reads CSASPGQILTSMIGYTF. The CDR3, as DNA: TGCAGTGCTAGCCCGGGACAAATCTTAACCTCTATGATTGGCTACACCTTC.

This clonotype turned up a few times. The chain carries TRBV6-6 and TRBJ2-7; D remains ambiguous. The V end lost 7 bases, the J end lost 6 bases, and 13 bases lay between the germline ends. The CDR3 totals 12 residues. The germline gives CDR1 MNHNY, CDR2 SVGAGI (reference sequence). As DNA, the CDR3 is TGTGCCAGCACCCCCGGGCAGCCCGAGCAGTACTTC. Protein: CASTPGQPEQYF.

This sequence joins TRBV20-1 and TRBJ2-1; TRBD2 agrees at 9 bases. Germline V gene sequence: CDR1 DFQATT, CDR2 SNEGSKA (reference sequence). The junction had 16 bases not matched to a gene; V was cut back by 4 bases and J by 0 bases. The CDR3 loop spans 19 amino acids. DNA of the CDR3: TGCAGTGCTATAGGCACTAGCGGGTACATACCTAGCTCCTACAATGAGCAGTTCTTC. Translating gives CSAIGTSGYIPSSYNEQFF.

In nucleotides, the CDR3 is TGTGCCAGCAGCCTTAGGACAGGGGGGCTCCCAGATACGCAGTATTTT. Encoded protein: CASSLRTGGLPDTQYF. The chain links TRBV28 to TRBJ2-3; 10 nucleotides match TRBD1. The CDR3 is 16 residues long. With 6 bases clipped from V and 4 bases from J, the junction kept 10 bases outside the gene matches. Germline CDR1 MDHEN, CDR2 SYDVKM.

The genes are TRBV12-3 or TRBV12-4 and TRBJ2-3; D possibly uses TRBD1 or TRBD2 (5 bases each). The CDR3 totals 15 residues. V lost 6 bases, J lost 0 bases, and 13 bases lay in between. CDR3: CASRTPGRSTDTQYF. The DNA for the CDR3 is TGTGCCAGCAGGACACCGGGACGGAGCACAGATACGCAGTATTTT.

In its sample, this clonotype was seen a few times. V and J are TRBV10-3 and TRBJ1-2; possibly TRBD1 for D (5 bases). CDR1 ENHRY and CDR2 SYGVKD come from the germline V gene. V was pared by 2 bases and J by 6 bases, with 19 bases between. The CDR3 loop spans 16 amino acids. Here the CDR3 reads CAISEPGRRQLNGYTF. The CDR3 nucleotides are TGTGCCATCAGTGAGCCAGGGAGGCGACAACTGAATGGCTACACCTTC.

A word on this clonotype: The final CDR3 position lacks the conserved phenylalanine or tryptophan, pointing to a likely read error. The chain employs TRBV12-3 or TRBV12-4 and TRBJ2-3; D perhaps matches TRBD1 (6 bases). V lost 3 bases to trimming and J lost 2 bases, with 12 bases between them. The CDR3 loop spans 15 amino acids. CDR3 nucleotides: TGTGCCAGCAGTTTGGGGACATCGACCACAGATACGCAGTATTCT. Amino acids: CASSLGTSTTDTQYS.